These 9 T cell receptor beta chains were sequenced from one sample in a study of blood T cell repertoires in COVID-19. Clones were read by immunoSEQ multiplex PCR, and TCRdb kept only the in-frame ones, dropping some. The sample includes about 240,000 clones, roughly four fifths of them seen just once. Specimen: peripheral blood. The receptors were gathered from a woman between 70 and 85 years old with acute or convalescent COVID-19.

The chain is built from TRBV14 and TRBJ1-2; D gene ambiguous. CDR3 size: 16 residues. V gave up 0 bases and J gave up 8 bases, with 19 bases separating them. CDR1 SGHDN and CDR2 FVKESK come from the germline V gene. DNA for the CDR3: TGTGCCAGCAGCCAAGATCCCCTGAGGTCCGCTGCCGGCTACACCTTC. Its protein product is CASSQDPLRSAAGYTF.

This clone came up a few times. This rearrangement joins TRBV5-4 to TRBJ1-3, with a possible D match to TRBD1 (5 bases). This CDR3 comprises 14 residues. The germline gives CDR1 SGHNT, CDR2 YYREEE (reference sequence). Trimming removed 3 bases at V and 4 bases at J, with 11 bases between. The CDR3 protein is CASSWGPGGNTIYF. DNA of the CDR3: TGTGCCAGCAGCTGGGGCCCTGGAGGAAACACCATATATTTT. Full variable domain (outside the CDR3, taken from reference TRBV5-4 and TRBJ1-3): ETGVTQSPTHLIKTRGQQVTLRCSSQSGHNTVSWYQQALGQGPQFIFQYYREEENGRGNFPPRFSGLQFPNYSSELNVNALELDDSALYLCASSWGPGGNTIYFGEGSWLTVV.

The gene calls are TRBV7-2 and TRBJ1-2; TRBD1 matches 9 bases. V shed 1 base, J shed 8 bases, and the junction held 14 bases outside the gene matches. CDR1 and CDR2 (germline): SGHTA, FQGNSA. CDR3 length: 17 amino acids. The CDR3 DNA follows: TGTGCCAGCAGCTTAGAGGGGAGGACAGGGGCCGCTGGCGGCTACACCTTC. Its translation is CASSLEGRTGAAGGYTF.

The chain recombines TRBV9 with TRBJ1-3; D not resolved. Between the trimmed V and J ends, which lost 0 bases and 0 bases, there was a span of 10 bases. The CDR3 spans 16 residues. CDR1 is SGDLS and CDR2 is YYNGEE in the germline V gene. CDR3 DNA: TGTGCCAGCAGCGTAGGTGAGGCGTACTCTGGAAACACCATATATTTT. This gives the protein CASSVGEAYSGNTIYF.

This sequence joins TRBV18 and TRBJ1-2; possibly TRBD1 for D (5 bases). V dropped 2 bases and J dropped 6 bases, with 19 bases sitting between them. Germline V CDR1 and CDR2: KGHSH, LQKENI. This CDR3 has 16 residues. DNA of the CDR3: TGTGCCAGCTCACCATTACTGCGCACGGGGGATGATGGCTACACCTTC. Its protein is CASSPLLRTGDDGYTF.

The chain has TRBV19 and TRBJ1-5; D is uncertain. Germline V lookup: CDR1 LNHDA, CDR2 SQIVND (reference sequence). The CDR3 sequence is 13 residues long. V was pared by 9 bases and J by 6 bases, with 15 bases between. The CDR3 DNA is TGTGCCAGCGACTTAGAGGGTCGTCAGCCCCAGCATTTT. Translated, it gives CASDLEGRQPQHF.

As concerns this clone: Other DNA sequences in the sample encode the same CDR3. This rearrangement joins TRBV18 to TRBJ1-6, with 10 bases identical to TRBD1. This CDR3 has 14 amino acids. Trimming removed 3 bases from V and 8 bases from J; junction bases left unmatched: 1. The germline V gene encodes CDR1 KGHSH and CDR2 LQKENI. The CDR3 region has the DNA TGTGCCAGCTCACCGACAGGGGGCGATTCACCCCTCCACTTT. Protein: CASSPTGGDSPLHF.

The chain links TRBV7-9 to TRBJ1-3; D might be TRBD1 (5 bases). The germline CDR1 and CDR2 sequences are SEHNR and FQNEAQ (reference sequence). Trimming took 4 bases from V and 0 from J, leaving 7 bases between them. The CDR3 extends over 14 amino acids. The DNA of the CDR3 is TGTGCCAGCAGCTCGACAGCCTCTGGAAACACCATATATTTT. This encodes CASSSTASGNTIYF.

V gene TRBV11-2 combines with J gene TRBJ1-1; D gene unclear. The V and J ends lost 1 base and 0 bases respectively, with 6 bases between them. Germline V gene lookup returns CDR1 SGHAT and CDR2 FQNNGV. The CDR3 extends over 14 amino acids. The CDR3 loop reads CASSLVLLNTEAFF. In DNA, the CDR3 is TGTGCCAGCAGCTTAGTTCTTTTGAACACTGAAGCTTTCTTT.